This T cell receptor (beta chain) originates from a study of T cells in Graves' hyperthyroidism and ophthalmopathy. Overall study findings and caveats: Blood held most thyroid clonotypes expanded above 0.001 frequency. Median prediction lead before ophthalmopathy onset was around 6.9 months with the model.

Comment on this clonotype: The target antigen is unknown.

Per the germline V gene, CDR1 is DFQATT and CDR2 is SNEGSKA (reference sequence). This CDR3 spans 12 amino acids. Absent ophthalmopathy progression within 18 months defined stable Graves' hyperthyroidism. Exclusions: uncontrolled infection, other autoimmune disease, pregnancy, lactation. The CDR3 regions of TCR beta were amplified from RNA transcripts. During a first-round RT-PCR of the TCR CDR3, the HTBI primer set was used. TCRdb ran MiXCR on the multiplex PCR reads and lists one entry per CDR3 protein. Altogether a few hundred thousand distinct CDR3 sequences are present, more than 45% being singletons, with the ten largest covering approximately 8.4%.

This chain links TRBV20-1 with TRBJ2-6; D is undetermined. Sequencing was carried out using peripheral blood or thyroid tissue (not recorded which). The receptor's source is a woman under 30 with Graves' hyperthyroidism. As DNA, the CDR3 is TGCAGCGCCCCAGTCGGGGCCAACGTCCTGACTTTC. It specifies CSAPVGANVLTF.